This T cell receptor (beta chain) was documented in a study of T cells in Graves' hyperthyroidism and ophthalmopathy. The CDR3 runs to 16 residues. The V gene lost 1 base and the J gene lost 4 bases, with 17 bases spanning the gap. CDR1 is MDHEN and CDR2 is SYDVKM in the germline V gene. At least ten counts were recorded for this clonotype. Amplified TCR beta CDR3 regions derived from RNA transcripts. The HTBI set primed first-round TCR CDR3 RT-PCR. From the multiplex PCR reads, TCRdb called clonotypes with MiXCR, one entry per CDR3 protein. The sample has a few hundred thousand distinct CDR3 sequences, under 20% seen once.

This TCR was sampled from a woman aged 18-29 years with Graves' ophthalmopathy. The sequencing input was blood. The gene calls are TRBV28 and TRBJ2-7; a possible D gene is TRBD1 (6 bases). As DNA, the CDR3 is TGTGCCAGCAGTTTATTTGGAACAGGGTATGAGTACGAGCAGTACTTC. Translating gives CASSLFGTGYEYEQYF.